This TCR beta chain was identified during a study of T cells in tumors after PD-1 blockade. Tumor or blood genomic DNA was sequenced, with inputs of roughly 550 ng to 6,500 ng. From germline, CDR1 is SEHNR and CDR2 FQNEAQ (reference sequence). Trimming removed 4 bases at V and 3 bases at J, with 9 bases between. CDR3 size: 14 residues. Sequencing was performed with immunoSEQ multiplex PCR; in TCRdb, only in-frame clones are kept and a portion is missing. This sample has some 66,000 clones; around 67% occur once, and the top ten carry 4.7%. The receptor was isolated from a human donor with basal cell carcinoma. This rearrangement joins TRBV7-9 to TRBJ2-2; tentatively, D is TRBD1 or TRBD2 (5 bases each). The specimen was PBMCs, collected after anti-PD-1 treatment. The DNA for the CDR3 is TGTGCCAGCAGCTCCGGGACGGACACCGGGGAGCTGTTTTTT. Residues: CASSSGTDTGELFF.